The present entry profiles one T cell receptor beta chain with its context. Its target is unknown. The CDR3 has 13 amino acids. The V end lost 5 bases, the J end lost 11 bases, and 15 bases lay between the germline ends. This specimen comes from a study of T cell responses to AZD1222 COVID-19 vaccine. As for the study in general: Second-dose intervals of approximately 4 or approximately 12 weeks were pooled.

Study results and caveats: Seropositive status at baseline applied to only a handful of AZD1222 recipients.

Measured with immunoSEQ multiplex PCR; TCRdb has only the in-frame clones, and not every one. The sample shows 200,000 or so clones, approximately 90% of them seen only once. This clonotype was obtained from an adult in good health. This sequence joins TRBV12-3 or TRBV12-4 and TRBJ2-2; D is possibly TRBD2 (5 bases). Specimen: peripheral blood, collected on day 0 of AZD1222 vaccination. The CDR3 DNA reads TGTGCCAGCAGTCCCCCTAGCCGGCCAGAGCTGTTTTTT. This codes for CASSPPSRPELFF.